The 25 T cell receptor beta chains below all came from one sample that was sequenced in a study of neoadjuvant anti-PD-1 for oral cavity cancer. The time point: after neoadjuvant nivolumab, at surgical resection. Method: immunoSEQ multiplex PCR; TCRdb's copy keeps in-frame clones and lacks some. The data show tens of thousands of clones, 27% seen once. The source material was tumor tissue, sampled after nivolumab (anti-PD-1) treatment. Every receptor here comes from a person aged 40 to 85 with oral cavity squamous cell carcinoma.

The V gene is TRBV4-2, the J gene TRBJ2-7; 10 nucleotides match TRBD1. CDR3 length equals 14 residues. Germline CDR1 reads LGHNA; CDR2 reads YNFKEQ. The J segment lost 5 bases and the V segment lost 5 bases, leaving 6 bases of the junction unmatched. In nucleotides, the CDR3 is TGTGCCAGCAGCTCCGGGACAGGGGTGAACGAGCAGTACTTC. Protein product: CASSSGTGVNEQYF.

This clone showed up just a few times. V and J are TRBV5-1 and TRBJ2-7, with 7 bases fitting TRBD2. Germline assignment: CDR1 SGHRS and CDR2 YFSETQ. This CDR3 has 13 residues. The V gene end was trimmed by 7 bases and the J gene end by 4 bases; junction bases not matched to a gene: 8. CDR3 DNA sequence: TGCGCCAGCGGGGAGGGAGCTGGATACGAGCAGTACTTC. It specifies CASGEGAGYEQYF. The variable domain in full, with the rest retrieved from reference TRBV5-1 and TRBJ2-7, is KAGVTQTPRYLIKTRGQQVTLSCSPISGHRSVSWYQQTPGQGLQFLFEYFSETQRNKGNFPGRFSGRQFSNSRSEMNVSTLELGDSALYLCASGEGAGYEQYFGPGTRLTVT.

CDR3 in amino acids: CASSSAGTGHQPQHF. CDR3 nucleotides: TGTGCCAGCAGCTCAGCCGGGACAGGGCATCAGCCCCAGCATTTT. This chain connects TRBV5-4 to TRBJ1-5, with TRBD1 identical over 9 bases. The germline V gene encodes CDR1 SGHNT and CDR2 YYREEE (reference sequence). This CDR3 has 15 amino acids. The V gene end was trimmed by 3 bases and the J gene end by 5 bases; junction bases not matched to a gene: 6.

As DNA, the CDR3 is TGTGCCAGCAGTTTAAGTCGACCTCGTAGGAATGAGCAGTTCTTC. It codes for CASSLSRPRRNEQFF. This chain links TRBV6-6 with TRBJ2-1; D gene ambiguous. The V end was cut by 4 bases, the J end by 7 bases, with 17 bases between. Germline V CDR1 and CDR2: MNHNY, SVGAGI (reference sequence). This CDR3 contains 15 residues.

This clone was counted between two and nine times. The chain has TRBV5-1 and TRBJ1-1, with D maybe TRBD1 (6 bases). CDR1 is SGHRS and CDR2 is YFSETQ in the germline V gene. This CDR3 has 15 residues. Trimming pared 4 bases from V and 0 bases from J, leaving 13 bases between. Here the CDR3 reads CASSALQGMNTEAFF. The CDR3 DNA sequence: TGCGCCAGCAGCGCCCTACAGGGAATGAACACTGAAGCTTTCTTT.

This chain connects TRBV7-2 to TRBJ2-5; D is unresolved. This CDR3 comprises 13 residues. Trimming cost V 5 bases and J 5 bases, with 12 bases left between them. In germline, CDR1 is SGHTA, CDR2 FQGNSA. For the CDR3, the DNA is TGTGCCAGCAGCACCCCTTTAGGGGAGACCCAGTACTTC. Its translation is CASSTPLGETQYF.

This clone has ten or more counts. CDR3 nucleotides: TGTGCCAGCAGTGGAAGGACCGATAATTCACCCCTCCACTTT. Translation gives CASSGRTDNSPLHF. V is TRBV6-1 and J is TRBJ1-6; no clear D gene. Between the trimmed V and J ends, which lost 4 bases and 5 bases, there was a span of 9 bases. CDR1 MNHNS and CDR2 SASEGT come from the germline V gene. This CDR3 has 14 amino acids.

Worth noting for this clone: The identical CDR3 is also encoded by other nucleotide sequences in the sample. CDR3 DNA sequence: TGTGCCAGCAGCGTTAGCACAGATACGCAGTATTTT. This gives the protein CASSVSTDTQYF. The chain couples TRBV9 to TRBJ2-3; D ambiguous. The CDR3 length is 12 residues. Germline CDR1 and CDR2: SGDLS and YYNGEE. The ends were cut back, 2 bases at V and 0 bases at J, with 1 base in the middle.

The chain couples TRBV6-1 to TRBJ2-7; D not certain. CDR1 and CDR2 from the germline V gene are MNHNS and SASEGT. This CDR3 comprises 12 residues. V was pared by 6 bases and J by 4 bases, with 10 bases between. In DNA form, the CDR3 reads TGTGCCAGCAGACCAGAAGCTTACGAGCAGTACTTC. Its translation: CASRPEAYEQYF.

This clone has only a few counts. The chain is built from TRBV6-1 and TRBJ2-7; 10 bases match TRBD2. The CDR3 is 14 amino acids. CDR1 and CDR2 (germline): MNHNS, SASEGT. J was trimmed by 4 bases and V by 5 bases; bases with no gene match: 5. CDR3 loop: CASSSSGSRYEQYF. The CDR3 coding sequence is TGTGCCAGCAGTTCTAGCGGGAGTAGGTACGAGCAGTACTTC.

This clone was counted between two and nine times. The CDR3 coding sequence is TGTGCCAGCAGTGGGGGCGAGGTCACTGAAGCTTTCTTT. Amino acid sequence: CASSGGEVTEAFF. The chain recombines TRBV6-5 with TRBJ1-1; D is possibly TRBD1 (6 bases). The CDR3 is made up of 13 amino acids. Germline V gene data show CDR1 as MNHEY and CDR2 as SVGAGI. The germline V and J ends were trimmed by 5 bases and 4 bases, with 11 bases remaining between them.

The J gene is TRBJ1-1, the V gene TRBV2, with D unresolved. The V and J ends lost 0 bases and 6 bases respectively, with 8 bases between them. Germline CDR1 is SNHLY and CDR2 is FYNNEI. CDR3 length: 13 residues. The CDR3 DNA reads as TGTGCCAGCAGTGAAGCGTGGTTGTCTGAAGCTTTCTTT. This encodes CASSEAWLSEAFF.

By sample fraction, this clone is medium-sized (0.01 to 0.1%). This chain joins TRBV2 and TRBJ2-1; 11 bases line up with TRBD2. The V gene end was trimmed by 1 base and the J gene end by 4 bases; junction bases not matched to a gene: 3. CDR1 is SNHLY, CDR2 FYNNEI, per germline. This CDR3 contains 16 residues. The CDR3 nucleotides read TGTGCCAGCAGTGAAGGCTCTAGCGGGAGGTACAATGAGCAGTTCTTC. It yields the protein CASSEGSSGRYNEQFF.

In its sample, this clone was seen a few times. The V call is TRBV7-9, the J call TRBJ2-7; D may be TRBD1 (7 bases). The CDR3 totals 15 residues. Trimming removed 0 bases from V and 6 bases from J, with 15 bases in between. The germline V gene has CDR1 SEHNR and CDR2 FQNEAQ (reference sequence). CDR3 in amino acids: CASSLATWQGGEQYF. In DNA, the CDR3 is TGTGCCAGCAGCTTAGCGACGTGGCAGGGGGGCGAGCAGTACTTC.

V is TRBV4-2 and J is TRBJ2-3; the match to TRBD2 covers 14 bases. Trimming took 0 bases from V and 2 from J; bases not matched to a gene: 4. The CDR3 spans 18 residues. The germline CDR1 and CDR2 sequences are LGHNA and YNFKEQ. This CDR3 is CASSQDQGLAGDTDTQYF. CDR3 sequence (DNA): TGTGCCAGCAGCCAAGATCAGGGACTAGCGGGGGACACAGATACGCAGTATTTT.

This clone was recorded a few times. This chain connects TRBV7-9 to TRBJ1-1, with D uncertain. CDR1 SEHNR and CDR2 FQNEAQ come from the germline V gene (reference sequence). The CDR3 sequence is 13 residues long. V gave up 1 base and J gave up 2 bases, with 5 bases separating them. CDR3 residues: CASSLEGNTEAFF. The CDR3 DNA follows: TGTGCCAGCAGCTTAGAAGGAAACACTGAAGCTTTCTTT.

This chain links TRBV9 with TRBJ2-5; D is unclear. Trimming shortened V by 4 bases and J by 2 bases, and 9 bases separated the two germline ends. Germline CDR1 is SGDLS and CDR2 is YYNGEE. The CDR3 totals 13 residues. This CDR3 reads CASSPPYQETQYF. In DNA form, the CDR3 reads TGTGCCAGCAGCCCGCCATATCAAGAGACCCAGTACTTC.

In its sample, this clone was seen a few times. The chain joins TRBV21-1 to TRBJ2-5. TRBV21-1 is deemed a pseudogene. The CDR3 length is 15 residues. CDR3 sequence: CASSKSDLGEETQYF. The CDR3 DNA reads TGTGCCAGCAGCAAATCGGACCTGGGGGAAGAGACCCAGTACTTC.

The V and J genes are TRBV6-5 and TRBJ1-3; 7 nucleotides line up with TRBD1. The CDR3 is 14 residues long. Germline V gene data show CDR1 as MNHEY and CDR2 as SVGAGI. Germline trimming cut 11 bases from V and 6 bases from J; bases unmatched to any gene: 13. This CDR3 reads CAGRLETGQNTIYF. Here the CDR3 DNA reads TGTGCCGGCCGTCTCGAGACAGGGCAAAACACCATATATTTT.

A few counts support this clone. CDR3 sequence: CASSVEGGNTEAFF. The CDR3 DNA is TGTGCCAGCAGCGTCGAAGGAGGGAACACTGAAGCTTTCTTT. V and J are TRBV9 and TRBJ1-1; no clear D. V lost 2 bases to trimming and J lost 1 base, with 9 bases between them. Germline V gives CDR1 SGDLS, CDR2 YYNGEE. CDR3 size: 14 residues.

This clone was found many times. The CDR3 nucleotides read TGTGCCTGGATCGCACAGGGATATCGTTGTTCACCCCTCCACTTT. Its protein product is CAWIAQGYRCSPLHF. This sequence joins TRBV30 and TRBJ1-6, with D possibly TRBD1 on 6 matching bases. V lost 4 bases to trimming and J lost 9 bases, with 19 bases between them. There are 15 residues in the CDR3. From germline, CDR1 is GTSNPN and CDR2 SVGIG (reference sequence). Supplemented by reference TRBV30 and TRBJ1-6, the full variable domain reads SQTIHQWPATLVQPVGSPLSLECTVEGTSNPNLYWYRQAAGRGLQLLFYSVGIGQISSEVPQNLSASRPQDRQFILSSKKLLLSDSGFYLCAWIAQGYRCSPLHFGNGTRLTVT.

This clone rates as medium-sized. The chain links TRBV4-1 to TRBJ1-1; 8 bases are a match to TRBD1. This CDR3 has 16 amino acids. Losses at the gene ends were 4 bases for V and 0 bases for J; bases not matched to a gene: 7. Germline CDR1 reads MGHRA; CDR2 reads YSYEKL. CDR3 region: CASSPGQGPMNTEAFF. The CDR3 DNA sequence: TGCGCCAGCAGCCCCGGACAGGGCCCCATGAACACTGAAGCTTTCTTT.

This clone appeared a few times. V usage is TRBV30 and J usage is TRBJ1-5; 7 nucleotides align to TRBD1. After removal of 2 bases from V and 4 bases from J, the junction contained 8 bases not matched to a gene. Germline loops: CDR1 GTSNPN, CDR2 SVGIG (reference sequence). The CDR3 contains 15 residues. DNA for the CDR3: TGTGCCTGGAGTACACGGACAGGTAGTAATCAGCCCCAGCATTTT. The encoded protein is CAWSTRTGSNQPQHF.

This clone has a handful of counts. In DNA, the CDR3 is TGTGCCAGCAGCTTAGAGAGAGGACTCTATGGCTACACCTTC. Amino acid sequence: CASSLERGLYGYTF. The chain uses TRBV7-2 and TRBJ1-2; D remains unclear. This CDR3 is 14 amino acids long. The V end was cut by 1 base, the J end by 4 bases, with 10 bases between. CDR1 and CDR2 (germline): SGHTA, FQGNSA.

As concerns this clone: Distinct nucleotide sequences in the sample also encode this CDR3. The chain joins TRBV18 to TRBJ2-1; 7 bases line up with TRBD2. The V segment lost 3 bases and the J segment 0 bases; nucleotides outside the gene matches: 5. There are 16 residues in the CDR3. Germline V gene sequence: CDR1 KGHSH, CDR2 LQKENI. DNA for the CDR3: TGTGCCAGCTCACCGCCCGGGGGGAGCTCCTACAATGAGCAGTTCTTC. It translates to CASSPPGGSSYNEQFF. Combining the CDR3 with reference TRBV18 and TRBJ2-1 gives the whole variable domain NAGVMQNPRHLVRRRGQEARLRCSPMKGHSHVYWYRQLPEEGLKFMVYLQKENIIDESGMPKERFSAEFPKEGPSILRIQQVVRGDSAAYFCASSPPGGSSYNEQFFGPGTRLTVL.